This TCR beta chain was retrieved from a study of Ad26.COV2.S vaccination and SARS-CoV-2 variants. Overall study results and limits: Breadth, reportedly substantial, characterized the spike-specific CD8+ and CD4+ T cell responses after vaccination.

Profiling relied on immunoSEQ multiplex PCR, and the TCRdb table lists in-frame clones only, not all of them. The sample lists around 94,000 clones, around three quarters occurring once. Germline loops: CDR1 SNHLY, CDR2 FYNNEI. J lost 2 bases, V lost 6 bases, and 6 bases had no gene match. This CDR3 region has 14 residues. About this clone itself: Its antigen is as yet unknown.

The specimen was peripheral blood, collected after recovery from COVID-19. The rearrangement joins TRBV2 to TRBJ1-2; 7 positions agree with TRBD1. This sequence originates from a human donor who had recovered from COVID-19. CDR3 loop: CASSRTGGNYGYTF. The CDR3 nucleotides read TGTGCCAGCAGCCGGACAGGAGGGAACTATGGCTACACCTTC.